The 20 T cell receptor beta chains reported below all come from one sample, sequenced in a study of CD8 T cells in ankylosing spondylitis (dated by TCRdb to between 2016 and 2019). Points the paper makes about the study in general: A TCR beta motif made up of several highly homologous amino acid variants appeared to be characteristic of blood from ankylosing spondylitis patients.

Receptor amplification or capture employed 5' RACE. Sequenced using an Illumina HiSeq 2500. In-frame beta chains were kept once TCRdb had trimmed the public reads at Q25 with fastp and called clones with MiXCR. All rows with the same CDR3 protein become a single entry with the most common DNA and genes. The sample table shows about 750,000 distinct CDR3 sequences, and under 20% are seen once. Together, the top ten hold 19% of the sample. The antigens for these receptors are not known. Sequenced: blood, either unsorted or a sorted T cell fraction (not recorded which). Receptor source: a male donor with ankylosing spondylitis.

This rearrangement joins TRBV3-1 to TRBJ2-2; perhaps TRBD2 as D (6 bases). This CDR3 has 18 residues. The V gene's germline CDR1 is LGHDT and CDR2 YNNKEL (reference sequence). V lost 1 base to trimming and J lost 0 bases, with 15 bases between them. The DNA of the CDR3 is TGTGCCAGCAGCCAAGGCCTGGGAGGACCCGCGAACACCGGGGAGCTGTTTTTT. Amino acids: CASSQGLGGPANTGELFF.

This clonotype was observed a few times. The chain is built from TRBV29-1 and TRBJ2-7; 7 bases map to TRBD1. Germline-derived CDR1 and CDR2 are SQVTM and ANQGSEA. The CDR3 runs 14 residues. The ends lost 1 base at V and 4 bases at J; junction bases unmatched: 7. The CDR3 DNA reads as TGCAGCGTTGAAGGGAGAGGGGGCAGATACGAGCAGTACTTC. Its protein product is CSVEGRGGRYEQYF.

The V call is TRBV20-1, the J call TRBJ2-7; D possibly uses TRBD1 or TRBD2 (5 bases each). The V end lost 6 bases, the J end lost 3 bases, and 15 bases lay between the germline ends. CDR3 length equals 13 residues. Looked up from germline, CDR1 is DFQATT and CDR2 is SNEGSKA (reference sequence). The CDR3 loop reads CSAPPGPNYEQYF. The CDR3 nucleotides are TGCAGTGCACCACCGGGACCGAACTACGAGCAGTACTTC.

The rearrangement joins TRBV20-1 to TRBJ2-7; D unclear. With 1 base removed from V and 2 bases from J, the gap between germline ends came to 9 bases. Germline values: CDR1 DFQATT, CDR2 SNEGSKA (reference sequence). This CDR3 is built from 13 residues. The chain's CDR3 is CSARVMDPYEQYF. CDR3 sequence (DNA): TGCAGTGCTAGAGTCATGGATCCCTACGAGCAGTACTTC.

The V and J genes are TRBV27 and TRBJ2-5; tentative D call: TRBD2 (5 bases). The germline V gene encodes CDR1 MNHEY and CDR2 SMNVEV (reference sequence). The CDR3 is made up of 14 amino acids. V was clipped by 4 bases and J by 5 bases, with 14 bases between them. In DNA form, the CDR3 reads TGTGCCAGCAGTTCCCGTTCGGGAAGTGAGACCCAGTACTTC. Residues: CASSSRSGSETQYF.

This clonotype came up a few times. The CDR3 DNA reads as TGTGCCATCGGGGTGGTGGAGGACGAGCAGTACTTC. Protein product: CAIGVVEDEQYF. The chain employs TRBV10-3 and TRBJ2-7; perhaps TRBD2 as D (5 bases). The CDR3 contains 12 residues. Germline CDR1 and CDR2: ENHRY and SYGVKD. With 8 bases removed from V and 5 bases from J, the gap between germline ends came to 13 bases.

V and J are TRBV4-3 and TRBJ1-2; TRBD1 matches at 7 bases. This CDR3 contains 16 residues. Unmatched junction bases numbered 7, after V lost 0 bases and J lost 3 bases. The germline V gene has CDR1 LGHNA and CDR2 YSLEER. The CDR3 DNA is TGCGCCAGCAGCCAAGACCCCCAGGGGGACTACTATGGCTACACCTTC. Amino acid sequence: CASSQDPQGDYYGYTF.

This clonotype was counted between two and nine times. The rearrangement joins TRBV28 to TRBJ1-5; weak D call: TRBD1 (6 bases). From germline, CDR1 is MDHEN and CDR2 SYDVKM. The CDR3 is made up of 13 amino acids. V lost 7 bases, J lost 7 bases, and 14 bases lay in between. This CDR3 reads CASIRGGGQPQHF. The CDR3 DNA sequence: TGTGCCAGCATAAGAGGGGGTGGGCAGCCCCAGCATTTT.

This clonotype was observed a handful of times. This CDR3 reads CASSQPAGLAVYEQYF. For the CDR3, the DNA is TGTGCCAGCAGCCAACCGGCGGGACTAGCCGTATACGAGCAGTACTTC. The chain joins TRBV3-1 to TRBJ2-7, with TRBD2 matching 9 bases. Germline loops: CDR1 LGHDT, CDR2 YNNKEL (reference sequence). The V segment lost 2 bases and the J segment 4 bases; nucleotides outside the gene matches: 9. The CDR3 loop spans 16 amino acids.

This clonotype has ten or more counts. The V and J genes are TRBV12-3 or TRBV12-4 and TRBJ2-1, with D unresolved. Between the trimmed V and J ends, which lost 2 bases and 0 bases, there was a span of 8 bases. This CDR3 region has 15 residues. In nucleotides, the CDR3 is TGTGCCAGCAGTTTAATCCCGAGCTCCTACAATGAGCAGTTCTTC. It translates to CASSLIPSSYNEQFF.

This clonotype occurred a few times. J is TRBJ1-1 and V is TRBV5-1, with D unclear. The germline CDR1 and CDR2 sequences are SGHRS and YFSETQ. V was shortened by 0 bases and J by 1 base, with 7 bases between the two germline ends. This CDR3 is 14 amino acids long. The DNA for the CDR3 is TGCGCCAGCAGCTTGGAAAGGGCGAACACTGAAGCTTTCTTT. This translates into CASSLERANTEAFF.

This clonotype was found many times. The chain uses TRBV4-3 and TRBJ2-2; 9 nucleotides agree with TRBD2. Germline CDR1 is LGHNA and CDR2 is YSLEER. V shed 0 bases and J 0 bases; nucleotides not matched to a gene: 8. The CDR3 totals 19 residues. The CDR3: CASSQDWVAGVANTGELFF. CDR3 coding DNA: TGCGCCAGCAGCCAAGATTGGGTAGCGGGAGTCGCGAACACCGGGGAGCTGTTTTTT.

This clonotype showed up many times. V is TRBV7-9 and J is TRBJ1-1, with D possibly TRBD1 on 6 matching bases. V dropped 6 bases and J dropped 1 base, with 15 bases sitting between them. The CDR3 consists of 15 residues. Germline V gene data show CDR1 as SEHNR and CDR2 as FQNEAQ (reference sequence). CDR3 bases: TGTGCCAGCAGACCTACCGGGACACGGAACACTGAAGCTTTCTTT. Its translation: CASRPTGTRNTEAFF.

This clonotype has a handful of counts. CDR3 sequence reads: CASSQNNEKLFF. The CDR3 coding sequence is TGTGCCAGCAGCCAAAATAATGAAAAACTGTTTTTT. V and J are TRBV3-1 and TRBJ1-4; D not certain. Germline lookup yields CDR1 LGHDT and CDR2 YNNKEL (reference sequence). This CDR3 comprises 12 residues. Trimming cost V 2 bases and J 4 bases, with 2 bases left between them.

The rearrangement uses TRBV20-1 and TRBJ1-6; D is undetermined. With 3 bases removed from V and 0 bases from J, the gap between germline ends came to 12 bases. Per germline, CDR1 DFQATT and CDR2 SNEGSKA (reference sequence). The CDR3 is 16 residues long. CDR3 DNA sequence: TGCAGTGCTAGGCATGATCAGAACTCCTATAATTCACCCCTCCACTTT. It specifies CSARHDQNSYNSPLHF.

This chain connects TRBV20-1 to TRBJ1-2; weak D call: TRBD1 (5 bases). Germline-derived CDR1 and CDR2 are DFQATT and SNEGSKA (reference sequence). Trimming stripped 6 bases from V and 0 bases from J, with 20 bases between. The CDR3 runs 16 residues. The CDR3 DNA follows: TGCAGTGCGTACAAGCCGGGACGGTTAGCTAACTATGGCTACACCTTC. It translates to CSAYKPGRLANYGYTF.

This clonotype was seen a few times. The rearrangement uses TRBV10-3 and TRBJ2-7, with a tentative D call TRBD1 (6 bases). V gave up 11 bases and J gave up 6 bases, with 14 bases separating them. The CDR3 is made up of 11 amino acids. Germline V lookup: CDR1 ENHRY, CDR2 SYGVKD. The chain's CDR3 is CAVQAGVEQYF. CDR3 DNA sequence: TGTGCCGTACAAGCAGGGGTCGAGCAGTACTTC.

This chain connects TRBV12-3 or TRBV12-4 to TRBJ1-1, with 7 bases identical to TRBD1. The CDR3 extends over 14 amino acids. V shed 6 bases, J shed 5 bases, and the junction held 9 bases outside the gene matches. CDR3 nucleotide sequence: TGTGCCAGCAGCGCCACAGGGGCCTTGACTGAAGCTTTCTTT. Residues: CASSATGALTEAFF.

This clonotype came up a few times. CDR3 sequence reads: CASSLDGRGSLSYEQYF. The CDR3 DNA sequence: TGTGCCAGCAGCTTAGATGGCCGGGGCAGCTTATCCTACGAGCAGTACTTC. V is TRBV7-9 and J is TRBJ2-7, with D perhaps matching TRBD1 or TRBD2 (5 bases each). The CDR3 has 17 residues. The V gene lost 1 base and the J gene lost 1 base, with 17 bases spanning the gap. The V gene's germline CDR1 is SEHNR and CDR2 FQNEAQ (reference sequence).

This clonotype was counted between two and nine times. The gene calls are TRBV20-1 and TRBJ2-3, with D perhaps matching TRBD1 (5 bases). V gave up 5 bases and J gave up 6 bases, with 15 bases separating them. The CDR3 totals 13 residues. The germline CDR1 and CDR2 sequences are DFQATT and SNEGSKA (reference sequence). CDR3 DNA: TGCAGTGCTCTTCTCCAGGGTTCCGATACGCAGTATTTT. This encodes CSALLQGSDTQYF.